This TCR beta chain derives from a study of cytomegalovirus exposure and HLA in healthy donors (dated by TCRdb to 2016 to 2017). Turning to the overall study: The 666 repertoires of the first cohort and the 120 validation repertoires were produced on the same platform, according to a later analysis. The study combined high-throughput TCR immunosequencing, statistical association of individual TCRs with disease status, and machine learning to predict cytomegalovirus infection status. The study was designed to test whether signatures of past pathogen exposure could be identified by cataloging public T cell receptors. In addition to the first cohort of 666 subjects, a separate validation cohort of 100 to 150 different subjects was used. What the study reported, not specific to this receptor: While some public TCRs were present in many individuals, most TCR sequences turned up only very rarely across donors. The classifier was reported to diagnose cytomegalovirus status with high specificity and sensitivity in both the original cohort and the validation cohort. It was suggested by the authors that the approach could potentially be generalized to other disease states and immunological phenotypes. A later analysis lacked HLA typing for the validation cohort, so it scored co-occurrence in that cohort across all 110 or so repertoires. In the study, about 150 TCR beta chains were listed as associated with cytomegalovirus. In vitro tests confirmed that a few of the cytomegalovirus-associated TCR beta chains recognize cytomegalovirus antigens. Of the cluster scores, 90% to 95% were above 0 in a later analysis, which found that TCRs clustered in the first cohort also tended to co-occur in the approximately 110 validation repertoires.

The library came from the immunoSEQ multiplex PCR assay. The authors' pipeline ran thus. A statistical classification framework was built for diagnosing cytomegalovirus status from the catalog of TCR beta chain sequences. What TCRdb holds here is the immuneACCESS table cut down to in-frame rearrangements. Part of the clones is not present; checked against another copy, under half of the missing clones reflect an unresolved V gene, and the others are unexplained. V, J and clone size were drawn from that table, and D and trimming were deduced from the DNA. The sample has 150,000 to 200,000 clones on record, 70% to 90% of them singletons. Around 2.5% of the sample is held by the ten biggest clonotypes. The donors belonged to the validation cohort of 120 subjects, which was separate from the approximately 610-subject first cohort. The CDR3 runs 16 amino acids, cysteine and phenylalanine included. CDR3 DNA is the only sequence kept; it has 48 bases, read in frame from the first base. CDR1 and CDR2, per the germline V gene, are KGHSH and LQKENI. The junction shows trimming of 6 bases on V and 3 bases on J, and the gene matches do not reach 9 bases of it.

On this clone itself: What this receptor recognizes is not known. Base qualities are missing; no much larger clone stands one base away.

This receptor was taken from a young man in good health and CMV-seropositive. Recombination joined TRBV18 with TRBJ2-1; TRBD2 matches 9 bases in the middle. The sample was PBMCs. The CDR3: CASSPTGGGDYNEQFF. The sequence in DNA is TGTGCCAGCTCCCCCACGGGCGGGGGGGACTACAATGAGCAGTTCTTC. Reference TRBV18 and TRBJ2-1 genes cover what lies past the CDR3, so the full variable domain is NAGVMQNPRHLVRRRGQEARLRCSPMKGHSHVYWYRQLPEEGLKFMVYLQKENIIDESGMPKERFSAEFPKEGPSILRIQQVVRGDSAAYFCASSPTGGGDYNEQFFGPGTRLTVL.